The 31 T cell receptor beta chains listed next were all sequenced from one sample in a study of T-cell reconstitution after alpha-beta-depleted transplantation in children. Unique molecular identifiers were incorporated into the prepared TCRbeta library. TCRdb called the PCR reads again in MiXCR, with one record for every CDR3 protein. The table includes roughly 670,000 distinct CDR3 sequences, less than 15% detected once. This material consisted of PBMCs, taken before TCRalphabeta/CD19-depleted stem cell transplant. These receptors were obtained from a girl aged 2 to 10 with congenital amegakaryocytic thrombocytopenia, due to receive a stem cell transplant.

The chain recombines TRBV20-1 with TRBJ2-3, with 7 bases fitting TRBD2. The V segment lost 2 bases and the J segment 4 bases; nucleotides outside the gene matches: 18. CDR1 DFQATT and CDR2 SNEGSKA come from the germline V gene (reference sequence). This CDR3 has 18 residues. CDR3 sequence: CSARSWLAETRRADTQYF. In DNA form, the CDR3 reads TGCAGTGCTAGAAGTTGGCTAGCGGAAACCCGAAGGGCAGATACGCAGTATTTT.

The gene calls are TRBV5-1 and TRBJ2-5; TRBD1 aligns across 8 bases. V was clipped by 4 bases and J by 2 bases; unmatched bases: 10. Germline V gene lookup returns CDR1 SGHRS and CDR2 YFSETQ. The CDR3 loop spans 16 amino acids. The CDR3 protein is CASSIGQGTTQETQYF. As DNA, the CDR3 is TGCGCCAGCAGCATAGGACAGGGAACAACTCAAGAGACCCAGTACTTC.

This chain links TRBV7-9 with TRBJ2-4; possible D gene TRBD2, 6 bases. V was cut by 2 bases and J by 9 bases, with 11 bases left in between. The germline V gene has CDR1 SEHNR and CDR2 FQNEAQ (reference sequence). The CDR3 totals 13 residues. The CDR3 here is CASSLLEGSIQYF. In DNA form, the CDR3 reads TGTGCCAGCAGCTTATTGGAGGGGAGCATTCAGTACTTC.

The table lists this clonotype with a few counts. The V gene is TRBV28, the J gene TRBJ1-1; D not resolved. Germline loops: CDR1 MDHEN, CDR2 SYDVKM. The CDR3 has 14 amino acids. V gave up 7 bases and J gave up 5 bases, with 17 bases separating them. CDR3 DNA sequence: TGTGCCAGCACCATTATTGGGCGGTGGACTGAAGCTTTCTTT. This encodes CASTIIGRWTEAFF.

This clonotype was picked up one time. This may come from a read error, since a much larger clone is one base off. The CDR3, as DNA: TGCAGCGTTGCTCTCCGTCTGGGAAACTATGGCGACACCTTC. Translating gives CSVALRLGNYGDTF. This sequence joins TRBV29-1 and TRBJ1-2; D is unresolved. Per germline, CDR1 SQVTM and CDR2 ANQGSEA. The CDR3 loop spans 14 amino acids.

This clonotype was found many times. The chain recombines TRBV29-1 with TRBJ2-7; 8 bases line up with TRBD2. J gave up 3 bases and V 4 bases, and 5 bases lay outside the gene matches. The CDR3 is 13 amino acids. Germline V gene sequence: CDR1 SQVTM, CDR2 ANQGSEA. The CDR3 DNA follows: TGCAGCGTTGCGCCGGGGGGGAACTACGAGCAGTACTTC. Amino acids: CSVAPGGNYEQYF.

This sequence joins TRBV5-1 and TRBJ2-2; 10 bases align to TRBD1. This CDR3 has 16 amino acids. J gave up 2 bases and V 2 bases, and 3 bases lay outside the gene matches. CDR1 SGHRS and CDR2 YFSETQ come from the germline V gene. DNA of the CDR3: TGCGCCAGCAGCTTATGGACAGGGGGTAACACCGGGGAGCTGTTTTTT. It encodes CASSLWTGGNTGELFF.

The sample holds many counts of this clonotype. This rearrangement joins TRBV28 to TRBJ2-5; 7 bases line up with TRBD1. With 10 bases clipped from V and 0 bases from J, the junction kept 17 bases outside the gene matches. CDR1 and CDR2 from the germline V gene are MDHEN and SYDVKM. The CDR3 sequence is 17 residues long. The CDR3 reads CATTTGQEQPNQETQYF. CDR3 coding DNA: TGTGCCACCACCACCGGACAGGAACAACCAAACCAAGAGACCCAGTACTTC.

This clonotype has at least ten counts. The chain uses TRBV20-1 and TRBJ2-7, with D tentatively TRBD2 (6 bases). The germline V gene has CDR1 DFQATT and CDR2 SNEGSKA (reference sequence). The CDR3 totals 13 residues. Trimming took off 4 bases at V and 1 base at J, with 11 bases between the two ends. CDR3 amino acids: CSATPGTSYEQYF. The CDR3 coding sequence is TGCAGTGCTACCCCTGGGACTTCCTACGAGCAGTACTTC.

This clonotype was recorded at least ten times. This chain joins TRBV5-1 and TRBJ1-2; D is unclear. The CDR3 spans 12 residues. Per the germline V gene, CDR1 is SGHRS and CDR2 is YFSETQ. Trimming removed 0 bases at V and 9 bases at J, with 9 bases between. The CDR3 region has the DNA TGCGCCAGCAGCTTGGGAGTCTCAAGCTACACCTTC. Encoded protein: CASSLGVSSYTF.

This clonotype has only a few counts. V gene TRBV27 combines with J gene TRBJ2-7; the D is unclear. The CDR3 totals 16 residues. Germline V gives CDR1 MNHEY, CDR2 SMNVEV (reference sequence). V was clipped by 1 base and J by 9 bases, with 22 bases between them. CDR3 DNA sequence: TGTGCCAGCAGTTTATTCATATCCGACGGGCCCTGGGTGCAGTACTTC. It is translated as CASSLFISDGPWVQYF.

The rearrangement links TRBV25-1 to TRBJ2-7; 10 bases fit TRBD2. The CDR3 spans 15 residues. V shed 6 bases, J shed 4 bases, and the junction held 9 bases outside the gene matches. CDR1 and CDR2 from the germline V gene are MGHDK and SYGVNS. The CDR3 sequence: CASSESGRAMYEQYF. The CDR3 DNA sequence: TGTGCCAGCAGCGAAAGCGGGAGGGCGATGTACGAGCAGTACTTC.

This clonotype came up many times. The gene calls are TRBV5-1 and TRBJ1-1; D is unresolved. CDR1 is SGHRS and CDR2 is YFSETQ in the germline V gene. Trimming removed 1 base at V and 0 bases at J, with 7 bases between. This CDR3 comprises 14 residues. The CDR3 protein is CASSLRYLNTEAFF. Written as DNA, the CDR3 is TGCGCCAGCAGCTTGAGGTATTTGAACACTGAAGCTTTCTTT.

This clonotype was seen repeatedly, ten times or more. The chain combines TRBV5-5 with TRBJ1-1; D may be TRBD1 (5 bases). With 4 bases removed from V and 10 bases from J, the gap between germline ends came to 23 bases. Germline V gene lookup returns CDR1 SGHKS and CDR2 YYEKEE (reference sequence). This CDR3 has 15 amino acids. The DNA for the CDR3 is TGTGCCAGCAGCATCACTCAGGGTTCAGGTTTTGGAGCTTTCTTT. This translates into CASSITQGSGFGAFF.

The chain uses TRBV2 and TRBJ2-3; TRBD2 agrees at 16 bases. This CDR3 is built from 18 residues. Germline V CDR1 and CDR2: SNHLY, FYNNEI. V lost 3 bases and J lost 4; bases outside the gene matches: 7. Here the CDR3 DNA reads TGTGCCAGCAGTGACCCGGGACTAGCGGGAGGGTTCCCAGATACGCAGTATTTT. Translating gives CASSDPGLAGGFPDTQYF. The whole variable domain, filled in from reference TRBV2 and TRBJ2-3, reads EPEVTQTPSHQVTQMGQEVILRCVPISNHLYFYWYRQILGQKVEFLVSFYNNEISEKSEIFDDQFSVERPDGSNFTLKIRSTKLEDSAMYFCASSDPGLAGGFPDTQYFGPGTRLTVL.

This clonotype was seen many times. The chain carries TRBV29-1 and TRBJ1-4; D is uncertain. The CDR3 contains 11 residues. The V gene's germline CDR1 is SQVTM and CDR2 ANQGSEA. V lost 3 bases to trimming and J lost 8 bases, with 7 bases between them. In DNA, the CDR3 is TGCAGCGTTGAGGGCGGGGAAAAACTGTTTTTT. This encodes CSVEGGEKLFF.

The rearrangement uses TRBV3-1 and TRBJ2-2, with 7 bases aligning to TRBD2. The CDR3 covers 15 residues. In germline, CDR1 is LGHDT, CDR2 YNNKEL (reference sequence). The J segment lost 2 bases and the V segment lost 4 bases, leaving 4 bases of the junction unmatched. The CDR3 DNA reads as TGTGCCAGCAGCCCGACTAGCTTTAACACCGGGGAGCTGTTTTTT. It is translated as CASSPTSFNTGELFF.

This chain uses TRBV20-1 with TRBJ1-6; tentatively, D is TRBD1 (5 bases). CDR1 and CDR2 from the germline V gene are DFQATT and SNEGSKA (reference sequence). V was pared by 3 bases and J by 6 bases, with 12 bases between. The CDR3 loop spans 14 amino acids. The CDR3 region is CSASVQGGNSPLHF. CDR3 bases: TGCAGTGCTAGTGTTCAGGGCGGTAATTCACCCCTCCACTTT.

This clonotype was seen many times. The CDR3 loop is CASSLATPLYNEQFF. As DNA, the CDR3 is TGCGCCAGCAGCTTAGCCACTCCCCTTTACAATGAGCAGTTCTTC. V gene TRBV5-1 combines with J gene TRBJ2-1; D ambiguous. V lost 2 bases and J lost 4, with 13 bases in between. Germline V gives CDR1 SGHRS, CDR2 YFSETQ. The CDR3 has 15 amino acids.

The J gene is TRBJ2-7, the V gene TRBV12-3 or TRBV12-4; no clear D. V lost 8 bases and J lost 2, with 10 bases in between. The CDR3 runs 12 residues. In DNA form, the CDR3 reads TGTGCCAGCTCCGGGTTAACCTACGAGCAGTACTTC. Translated: CASSGLTYEQYF.

The V gene is TRBV7-9, the J gene TRBJ1-1, with D unclear. This CDR3 spans 14 amino acids. Germline V lookup: CDR1 SEHNR, CDR2 FQNEAQ (reference sequence). Trimming stripped 6 bases from V and 1 base from J, with 12 bases between. The CDR3 region is CASSSLVRNTEAFF. Written as DNA, the CDR3 is TGTGCCAGCAGTTCTCTTGTCAGGAACACTGAAGCTTTCTTT.

This clonotype appeared a few times. The chain employs TRBV29-1 and TRBJ2-7; 7 bases align to TRBD1. Germline trimming cut 6 bases from V and 3 bases from J; bases unmatched to any gene: 11. The CDR3 contains 14 residues. Germline CDR1 is SQVTM and CDR2 is ANQGSEA. The CDR3 nucleotides read TGCAGCGTATCGTCCGGGACAGTTAACTACGAGCAGTACTTC. Translation: CSVSSGTVNYEQYF.

This clonotype was counted at least ten times. This chain uses TRBV10-3 with TRBJ2-1; the D gene could be TRBD1 or TRBD2 (5 bases each). The CDR3 loop spans 15 amino acids. Germline lookup yields CDR1 ENHRY and CDR2 SYGVKD. The V gene lost 6 bases and the J gene lost 0 bases, with 12 bases spanning the gap. The CDR3 coding sequence is TGTGCCATCAGAGAGGGGTCGAGCTCCTACAATGAGCAGTTCTTC. It specifies CAIREGSSSYNEQFF.

The chain carries TRBV19 and TRBJ2-7; a possible D gene is TRBD2 (6 bases). The CDR3 is made up of 14 amino acids. Germline assignment: CDR1 LNHDA and CDR2 SQIVND (reference sequence). V lost 5 bases and J 3 bases, leaving 14 bases between the germline ends. CDR3 protein: CASSRLGGIYEQYF. The CDR3, as DNA: TGTGCCAGTAGTCGACTTGGAGGGATCTACGAGCAGTACTTC.

At least ten counts were recorded for this clonotype. The chain links TRBV4-2 to TRBJ2-1, with TRBD2 matching over 7 bases. The CDR3 has 16 amino acids. In germline, CDR1 is LGHNA, CDR2 YNFKEQ. The V gene end was trimmed by 0 bases and the J gene end by 2 bases; junction bases not matched to a gene: 4. CDR3 in amino acids: CASSQDGGGPYNEQFF. The CDR3, as DNA: TGTGCCAGCAGCCAAGATGGGGGAGGGCCCTACAATGAGCAGTTCTTC.

This clonotype was found many times. The chain combines TRBV20-1 with TRBJ2-3; no clear D gene. The V gene lost 3 bases and the J gene lost 5 bases, with 6 bases spanning the gap. Germline CDR1 reads DFQATT; CDR2 reads SNEGSKA (reference sequence). This CDR3 spans 11 amino acids. CDR3 sequence reads: CSASTRDTQYF. In DNA, the CDR3 is TGCAGTGCTAGCACACGAGATACGCAGTATTTT.

This clonotype was detected many times. The CDR3 spells CASSVRESSYNEQFF. CDR3 coding DNA: TGCGCCAGCAGCGTTCGAGAGAGCTCCTACAATGAGCAGTTCTTC. The chain couples TRBV5-1 to TRBJ2-1, with D uncertain. The germline V and J ends were trimmed by 4 bases and 0 bases, with 11 bases remaining between them. Germline loops: CDR1 SGHRS, CDR2 YFSETQ. This CDR3 spans 15 amino acids.

This clonotype has a count of ten or more. The chain links TRBV20-1 to TRBJ2-5; TRBD1 is a possible D gene (5 bases). The CDR3 runs 15 residues. In germline, CDR1 is DFQATT, CDR2 SNEGSKA (reference sequence). The ends were cut back, 0 bases at V and 5 bases at J, with 16 bases in the middle. The CDR3 coding sequence is TGCAGTGCTAGAGACAGGGTTTACAATGTGGAGACCCAGTACTTC. Translated: CSARDRVYNVETQYF.

This clonotype was recorded a few times. The V call is TRBV6-2 or TRBV6-3, the J call TRBJ2-1; D could derive from TRBD1 or TRBD2 (5 bases each). From germline, CDR1 is MNHEY and CDR2 SVGEGT. The CDR3 loop spans 16 amino acids. The V gene lost 2 bases and the J gene lost 7 bases, with 18 bases spanning the gap. The CDR3 region has the DNA TGTGCCAGCAGTTACCCCCAGGGAGCAATCAGGAATGAGCAGTTCTTC. It is translated as CASSYPQGAIRNEQFF.

This clonotype was detected many times. This rearrangement joins TRBV20-1 to TRBJ2-3, with a tentative D call TRBD1 (6 bases). V gave up 7 bases and J gave up 3 bases, with 14 bases separating them. Germline CDR1 and CDR2: DFQATT and SNEGSKA (reference sequence). The CDR3 runs to 13 residues. In DNA, the CDR3 is TGCAGTGTCCGACAGGTTGAGACAGATACGCAGTATTTT. Translating it yields CSVRQVETDTQYF.

This clonotype came up a few times. The chain employs TRBV20-1 and TRBJ2-7; D uncertain. This CDR3 is built from 12 residues. Trimming took 7 bases from V and 6 from J, leaving 16 bases between them. Germline V gene data show CDR1 as DFQATT and CDR2 as SNEGSKA (reference sequence). The CDR3 loop reads CSVFRVTPEQYF. DNA for the CDR3: TGCAGTGTCTTTCGCGTCACCCCCGAGCAGTACTTC.